The 21 T cell receptor beta chains given below trace back to one sample, sequenced in a study of blood T cell repertoires in COVID-19. The assay was immunoSEQ multiplex PCR, and TCRdb's table has in-frame clones only and misses some. The sample has about 220,000 clones; around 83% are singletons. The sequencing input was PBMCs or T cells enriched from blood (not recorded which). The receptors were gathered from a woman aged 40 to 49 with acute COVID-19.

This chain joins TRBV5-4 and TRBJ2-5; D is possibly TRBD1 (6 bases). The CDR3 spans 16 residues. From germline, CDR1 is SGHNT and CDR2 YYREEE (reference sequence). The V end lost 3 bases, the J end lost 1 base, and 16 bases lay between the germline ends. Written as DNA, the CDR3 is TGTGCCAGCAGCTCACAGACCCGACAGGTCCAAGAGACCCAGTACTTC. It codes for CASSSQTRQVQETQYF. The variable domain in full, with the rest retrieved from reference TRBV5-4 and TRBJ2-5, is ETGVTQSPTHLIKTRGQQVTLRCSSQSGHNTVSWYQQALGQGPQFIFQYYREEENGRGNFPPRFSGLQFPNYSSELNVNALELDDSALYLCASSSQTRQVQETQYFGPGTRLLVL.

This chain uses TRBV24-1 with TRBJ2-3; D call uncertain. The CDR3 is made up of 11 amino acids. Trimming cost V 5 bases and J 6 bases, with 5 bases left between them. Germline V CDR1 and CDR2: KGHDR, SFDVKD. Here the CDR3 reads CATSVADTQYF. CDR3 DNA: TGTGCCACCAGTGTCGCGGATACGCAGTATTTT.

The rearrangement uses TRBV7-9 and TRBJ1-1; D remains ambiguous. V was shortened by 5 bases and J by 2 bases, with 18 bases between the two germline ends. In germline, CDR1 is SEHNR, CDR2 FQNEAQ (reference sequence). The CDR3 totals 16 residues. The CDR3 nucleotides read TGTGCCAGCAGCCCTAAATTTGAGGGTTTCAACACTGAAGCTTTCTTT. The encoded protein is CASSPKFEGFNTEAFF.

The V gene is TRBV29-1, the J gene TRBJ2-3; 7 nucleotides match TRBD2. J was trimmed by 0 bases and V by 7 bases; bases with no gene match: 7. The CDR3 covers 14 residues. Germline V lookup: CDR1 SQVTM, CDR2 ANQGSEA. CDR3 coding DNA: TGCAGCGCTGAGGGAGGGTCCAGCACAGATACGCAGTATTTT. This gives the protein CSAEGGSSTDTQYF.

The rearrangement links TRBV11-2 to TRBJ2-5; 7 bases fit TRBD1. CDR1 and CDR2 (germline): SGHAT, FQNNGV. Trimming cost V 6 bases and J 1 base; bases outside gene matches: 14. This CDR3 spans 17 amino acids. The CDR3: CASRHTSYRGRQETQYF. The CDR3 DNA is TGTGCCAGCAGGCATACATCATACAGGGGCCGCCAAGAGACCCAGTACTTC.

The V and J genes are TRBV4-1 and TRBJ1-2; the D gene is possibly TRBD1 (5 bases). The CDR3 sequence is 14 residues long. The germline V gene encodes CDR1 MGHRA and CDR2 YSYEKL. The V gene lost 6 bases and the J gene lost 2 bases, with 13 bases spanning the gap. The CDR3 nucleotides are TGCGCCAGCAGACCTCTGACAGAAAACTATGGCTACACCTTC. This sequence encodes CASRPLTENYGYTF.

This sequence joins TRBV4-3 and TRBJ2-2; D is undetermined. The CDR3 consists of 15 residues. Trimming shortened V by 0 bases and J by 5 bases, and 10 bases separated the two germline ends. Germline CDR1 is LGHNA and CDR2 is YSLEER. CDR3 coding DNA: TGCGCCAGCAGCCAAGATCGCGCGGTGACCGGGGAGCTGTTTTTT. Amino acids: CASSQDRAVTGELFF.

This rearrangement joins TRBV5-5 to TRBJ1-3; D unresolved. The V gene lost 2 bases and the J gene lost 2 bases, with 11 bases spanning the gap. Germline V CDR1 and CDR2: SGHKS, YYEKEE (reference sequence). CDR3 size: 15 residues. CDR3 sequence: CASSFAEFPGNTIYF. In DNA, the CDR3 is TGTGCCAGCAGCTTTGCGGAGTTCCCTGGAAACACCATATATTTT.

The rearrangement joins TRBV6-2 or TRBV6-3 to TRBJ2-1; 9 nucleotides match TRBD2. CDR1 is MNHEY and CDR2 is SVGEGT in the germline V gene. The CDR3 has 13 residues. V was pared by 5 bases and J by 16 bases, with 12 bases of the junction left unmatched. The CDR3 loop reads CASSKPNSGGPFF. For the CDR3, the DNA is TGTGCCAGCAGTAAACCGAATAGCGGGGGCCCATTCTTC.

The CDR3 loop is CASSPTLGGTGANVLTF. Here the CDR3 DNA reads TGTGCCAGCAGTCCCACCCTCGGGGGAACTGGGGCCAACGTCCTGACTTTC. The genes are TRBV28 and TRBJ2-6, with a possible D match to TRBD2 (6 bases). In germline, CDR1 is MDHEN, CDR2 SYDVKM. This CDR3 is 17 amino acids long. Trimming pared 5 bases from V and 2 bases from J, leaving 16 bases between. Supplemented by reference TRBV28 and TRBJ2-6, the full variable domain reads DVKVTQSSRYLVKRTGEKVFLECVQDMDHENMFWYRQDPGLGLRLIYFSYDVKMKEKGDIPEGYSVSREKKERFSLILESASTNQTSMYLCASSPTLGGTGANVLTFGAGSRLTVL.

The chain employs TRBV27 and TRBJ2-5, with D possibly matching TRBD2 (7 bases). Between the trimmed V and J ends, which lost 7 bases and 4 bases, there was a span of 28 bases. Germline CDR1 reads MNHEY; CDR2 reads SMNVEV (reference sequence). The CDR3 contains 18 residues. CDR3 sequence: CASNAGTSYGGGIETQYF. CDR3 coding DNA: TGTGCCAGCAACGCCGGGACATCTTATGGGGGGGGTATAGAGACCCAGTACTTC.

There are a few counts of this clone. This chain connects TRBV19 to TRBJ1-5; 8 positions agree with TRBD1. Per the germline V gene, CDR1 is LNHDA and CDR2 is SQIVND (reference sequence). The CDR3 loop spans 13 amino acids. The junction had 0 bases not matched to a gene; V was cut back by 6 bases and J by 2 bases. CDR3 sequence (DNA): TGTGCCAGTAGGACAGGGGGCAATCAGCCCCAGCATTTT. The encoded protein is CASRTGGNQPQHF.

The CDR3 nucleotides are TGTGCCAGCAGCCGACTCGCCGGACCGGGACTAGCGCTTAAGAACACCGGGGAGCTGTTTTTT. Protein product: CASSRLAGPGLALKNTGELFF. This chain links TRBV3-1 (or the pseudogene TRBV3-2) with TRBJ2-2; 10 bases are a match to TRBD2. The V segment lost 4 bases and the J segment 1 base; nucleotides outside the gene matches: 18. The CDR3 consists of 21 residues. Looked up from germline, CDR1 is LGHDT and CDR2 is YNNKEL (reference sequence).

CDR3 nucleotide sequence: TGTGCCAGCAGCGCGACTGCTGATGAGCAGTTCTTC. Protein: CASSATADEQFF. This rearrangement joins TRBV7-9 to TRBJ2-1; D is unresolved. The CDR3 has 12 residues. CDR1 is SEHNR, CDR2 FQNEAQ, per germline (reference sequence). V was trimmed by 5 bases and J by 8 bases, leaving 10 bases between them.

This clone showed up many times. The gene calls are TRBV19 and TRBJ2-1; 10 bases are shared with TRBD2. J lost 9 bases, V lost 2 bases, and 4 bases had no gene match. Germline-derived CDR1 and CDR2 are LNHDA and SQIVND (reference sequence). The CDR3 sequence is 14 residues long. CDR3 protein: CASSISLAGAEQFF. The CDR3 region has the DNA TGTGCCAGTAGTATAAGTCTAGCGGGAGCTGAGCAGTTCTTC.

The chain employs TRBV3-1 (or the pseudogene TRBV3-2) and TRBJ2-2, with a tentative D call TRBD2 (6 bases). The CDR3 runs to 16 residues. Looked up from germline, CDR1 is LGHDT and CDR2 is YNNKEL (reference sequence). The germline V and J ends were trimmed by 2 bases and 7 bases, with 17 bases remaining between them. The DNA for the CDR3 is TGTGCCAGCAGCCAACCGGGACTCATAAGCGACGGGGAGCTGTTTTTT. It yields the protein CASSQPGLISDGELFF.

The V call is TRBV5-5, the J call TRBJ2-3; TRBD2 matches 7 bases. Germline V gives CDR1 SGHKS, CDR2 YYEKEE (reference sequence). CDR3 length equals 16 residues. Trimming removed 5 bases from V and 1 base from J; junction bases left unmatched: 10. The CDR3 DNA reads TGTGCCAGCAGGTTCTCCCCGGGAGGAGGCACAGATACGCAGTATTTT. It yields the protein CASRFSPGGGTDTQYF.

The J gene is TRBJ1-2, the V gene TRBV5-1; TRBD1 agrees at 9 bases. The germline gives CDR1 SGHRS, CDR2 YFSETQ. The V segment lost 0 bases and the J segment 0 bases; nucleotides outside the gene matches: 24. The CDR3 has 23 residues. In DNA form, the CDR3 reads TGCGCCAGCAGCTTGGGGGCGGGATGGAGGGTGATCACAGGGGGCGAAGCTAACTATGGCTACACCTTC. This sequence encodes CASSLGAGWRVITGGEANYGYTF.

V is TRBV12-3 or TRBV12-4 and J is TRBJ1-4; 7 bases match TRBD1. With V trimmed by 5 bases and J by 5 bases, 2 bases remained unmatched. This CDR3 spans 13 amino acids. The CDR3 region has the DNA TGTGCCAGCAGTCCGACAGGGAATGAAAAACTGTTTTTT. Its protein is CASSPTGNEKLFF.

A single count supports this clone. This chain links TRBV6-1 with TRBJ1-5; no reliable D call. The germline V gene encodes CDR1 MNHNS and CDR2 SASEGT. The CDR3 extends over 14 amino acids. The V end lost 3 bases, the J end lost 0 bases, and 6 bases lay between the germline ends. CDR3 in DNA: TGTGCCAGCAGTGAGGACTATAGCAATCAGCCCCAGCATTTT. It translates to CASSEDYSNQPQHF.

This chain joins TRBV29-1 and TRBJ2-7, with TRBD2 matching over 8 bases. The CDR3 loop spans 14 amino acids. The junction had 5 bases not matched to a gene; V was cut back by 3 bases and J by 1 base. Germline V gene lookup returns CDR1 SQVTM and CDR2 ANQGSEA. CDR3 nucleotide sequence: TGCAGCGTTGATGGTGCTAGCGGGTCCTACGAGCAGTACTTC. Protein sequence: CSVDGASGSYEQYF.